These 17 T cell receptor beta chains came from one sample sequenced in a study of technical replicates of blood from several donors. Here immunoSEQ multiplex PCR was the method, and the copy in TCRdb shows in-frame clones only, minus some. The sample comprises some 70,000 clones, around 97% of which are singletons, and about 0.3% rests with the top ten. Sample: T cells isolated from PBMCs. Every receptor here comes from a human donor in good health.

The chain joins TRBV7-2 to TRBJ2-5; 9 bases are a match to TRBD1. From germline, CDR1 is SGHTA and CDR2 FQGNSA. CDR3 size: 14 residues. J was trimmed by 4 bases and V by 3 bases; bases with no gene match: 3. The CDR3 DNA reads as TGTGCCAGCAGCTTTGACAGGGGGTCAGAGACCCAGTACTTC. The encoded protein is CASSFDRGSETQYF.

V is TRBV9 and J is TRBJ2-5, with 9 bases matching TRBD2. The germline V gene encodes CDR1 SGDLS and CDR2 YYNGEE. V trimming: 4 bases; J trimming: 4 bases; junction bases outside the gene matches: 8. The CDR3 covers 15 residues. CDR3 nucleotide sequence: TGTGCCAGCAGCCCCCTGGCGGGAGGGGTAGAGACCCAGTACTTC. Amino acids: CASSPLAGGVETQYF. The full variable domain, its missing parts supplied by reference TRBV9 and TRBJ2-5, is DSGVTQTPKHLITATGQRVTLRCSPRSGDLSVYWYQQSLDQGLQFLIQYYNGEERAKGNILERFSAQQFPDLHSELNLSSLELGDSALYFCASSPLAGGVETQYFGPGTRLLVL.

V usage is TRBV4-1 and J usage is TRBJ1-1, with D perhaps TRBD1 (5 bases). V shed 0 bases and J shed 5 bases, with 16 bases lying between them. Germline loops: CDR1 MGHRA, CDR2 YSYEKL. The CDR3 is 16 amino acids. The CDR3 DNA reads as TGCGCCAGCAGCCAAGAGGGGCAGCTCGTCCGAACTGAAGCTTTCTTT. Residues: CASSQEGQLVRTEAFF.

Here the CDR3 DNA reads TGCAGCTGGACTAGCGAGACCTACGAGCAGTACTTC. Its translation is CSWTSETYEQYF. This chain joins TRBV29-1 and TRBJ2-7; 9 bases fit TRBD2. Germline V CDR1 and CDR2: SQVTM, ANQGSEA. The junction had 4 bases not matched to a gene; V was cut back by 8 bases and J by 2 bases. The CDR3 sequence is 12 residues long.

The CDR3 loop reads CASSPGGETDTQYF. The CDR3, as DNA: TGTGCCAGCAGCCCGGGAGGGGAAACAGATACGCAGTATTTT. This rearrangement joins TRBV4-2 to TRBJ2-3, with 8 bases matching TRBD2. The germline CDR1 and CDR2 sequences are LGHNA and YNFKEQ. The CDR3 consists of 14 residues. V lost 4 bases to trimming and J lost 3 bases; unmatched junction nucleotides: 3.

The V and J genes are TRBV7-8 and TRBJ1-5, with D possibly matching TRBD1 (5 bases). The CDR3 length is 14 residues. Germline CDR1 reads SGHVS; CDR2 reads FQNEAQ. Trimming pared 6 bases from V and 4 bases from J, leaving 13 bases between. DNA for the CDR3: TGTGCCAGCAGTCTCGACAGTGCTAATCAGCCCCAGCATTTT. It translates to CASSLDSANQPQHF.

This clone has a handful of counts. V usage is TRBV29-1 and J usage is TRBJ1-1; a weak D match, TRBD1 (5 bases). Germline-derived CDR1 and CDR2 are SQVTM and ANQGSEA. CDR3 length equals 14 residues. Trimming pared 4 bases from V and 2 bases from J, leaving 14 bases between. CDR3 residues: CSVVQGLSNTEAFF. The CDR3 nucleotides are TGCAGCGTTGTTCAGGGTCTGAGTAACACTGAAGCTTTCTTT.

This chain links TRBV6-5 with TRBJ2-1, with 7 bases that match TRBD1. The J segment lost 6 bases and the V segment lost 4 bases, leaving 6 bases of the junction unmatched. This CDR3 contains 14 residues. In germline, CDR1 is MNHEY, CDR2 SVGAGI. The chain's CDR3 is CASSSTDRTNEQFF. In DNA form, the CDR3 reads TGTGCCAGCAGTTCGACGGACAGGACCAATGAGCAGTTCTTC.

V gene TRBV9 combines with J gene TRBJ2-7; 16 nucleotides line up with TRBD2. V was clipped by 4 bases and J by 4 bases; unmatched bases: 2. This CDR3 is 15 amino acids long. Per the germline V gene, CDR1 is SGDLS and CDR2 is YYNGEE. Here the CDR3 reads CASSTGLAGGYEQYF. Here the CDR3 DNA reads TGTGCCAGCAGCACGGGACTAGCGGGAGGGTACGAGCAGTACTTC.

The chain joins TRBV6-1 to TRBJ1-1; D might be TRBD1 (5 bases). The CDR3 covers 12 residues. The V gene's germline CDR1 is MNHNS and CDR2 SASEGT. Trimming shortened V by 6 bases and J by 7 bases, and 12 bases separated the two germline ends. The CDR3 bases are TGTGCCAGCAGGGGGGGAGACCGTGAAGCTTTCTTT. It translates to CASRGGDREAFF.

The chain uses TRBV27 and TRBJ2-1, with a possible D match to TRBD1 (6 bases). V dropped 3 bases and J dropped 4 bases, with 10 bases sitting between them. This CDR3 contains 14 residues. CDR1 and CDR2 from the germline V gene are MNHEY and SMNVEV (reference sequence). The CDR3 is CASSFPDRYNEQFF. CDR3 DNA: TGTGCCAGCAGTTTCCCGGACAGATACAATGAGCAGTTCTTC.

The chain joins TRBV6-1 to TRBJ2-1; the D gene is possibly TRBD1 (6 bases). Trimming took off 3 bases at V and 0 bases at J, with 15 bases between the two ends. This CDR3 has 17 residues. The germline V gene has CDR1 MNHNS and CDR2 SASEGT. The DNA of the CDR3 is TGTGCCAGCAGTGACCCACAGGGTTCCAGCTCCTACAATGAGCAGTTCTTC. Amino acid sequence: CASSDPQGSSSYNEQFF.

This chain joins TRBV7-6 and TRBJ2-1, with 7 positions matching TRBD2. V shed 2 bases and J 2 bases; nucleotides not matched to a gene: 6. CDR3 size: 16 residues. Germline V CDR1 and CDR2: SGHVS, FNYEAQ. CDR3: CASSLLGLAAYNEQFF. The CDR3 DNA reads as TGTGCCAGCAGCTTATTAGGGCTAGCGGCCTACAATGAGCAGTTCTTC.

The V and J genes are TRBV5-4 and TRBJ2-1; TRBD2 matches 7 bases. Germline V gives CDR1 SGHNT, CDR2 YYREEE (reference sequence). The CDR3 totals 17 residues. Trimming took 0 bases from V and 0 from J; bases not matched to a gene: 6. The CDR3 region has the DNA TGTGCCAGCAGCTTGGATCTAGCGGCGACCTCCTACAATGAGCAGTTCTTC. Amino acids: CASSLDLAATSYNEQFF.

The rearrangement joins TRBV28 to TRBJ1-2; 10 nucleotides match TRBD1. The CDR3 length is 14 residues. Unmatched junction bases numbered 0, after V lost 3 bases and J lost 2 bases. The germline CDR1 and CDR2 sequences are MDHEN and SYDVKM. DNA of the CDR3: TGTGCCAGCAGTTTGGGACAGGGGAACTATGGCTACACCTTC. It yields the protein CASSLGQGNYGYTF.

The V and J genes are TRBV7-6 and TRBJ2-2, with 8 bases that match TRBD2. This CDR3 comprises 16 residues. With V trimmed by 1 base and J by 5 bases, 6 bases remained unmatched. The germline gives CDR1 SGHVS, CDR2 FNYEAQ. CDR3 in DNA: TGTGCCAGCAGCTTAGGCGGGACTAGTGTAACCGGGGAGCTGTTTTTT. Translating gives CASSLGGTSVTGELFF.

The chain carries TRBV15 and TRBJ2-7, with D unresolved. The germline V gene has CDR1 LNHNV and CDR2 YYDKDF (reference sequence). This CDR3 has 17 amino acids. Deletions cut 3 bases from V and 3 bases from J, with 21 bases between. The CDR3 is CATSRERMAEPYYEQYF. CDR3 in DNA: TGTGCCACCAGCAGGGAGAGAATGGCGGAGCCCTACTACGAGCAGTACTTC.